These 24 T cell receptor beta chains were all obtained from the same sample, sequenced in a study of beta chain features in type 1 diabetes. Expressed TCRB transcripts were sequenced after all isolated RNA was converted to cDNA. Data came from immunoSEQ multiplex PCR; TCRdb stores just in-frame clones and leaves some out. The sample consists of roughly 400,000 clones, about 14% of them appearing once. Sequences were obtained from naive CD4+ T cells from blood. These receptors all stem from a woman aged 18-35 years in good health.

The gene calls are TRBV14 and TRBJ2-1, with 9 positions matching TRBD1. This CDR3 is 15 amino acids long. The germline gives CDR1 SGHDN, CDR2 FVKESK. V lost 1 base to trimming and J lost 7 bases; unmatched junction nucleotides: 5. The CDR3 coding sequence is TGTGCCAGCAGCCAAGGACAGGGGGTCGAGAATGAGCAGTTCTTC. Its protein product is CASSQGQGVENEQFF.

A few counts support this clone. The genes are TRBV4-1 and TRBJ2-6; 7 nucleotides match TRBD2. Germline V gives CDR1 MGHRA, CDR2 YSYEKL. Germline trimming cut 0 bases from V and 4 bases from J; bases unmatched to any gene: 3. The CDR3 is 16 residues long. In nucleotides, the CDR3 is TGCGCCAGCAGCCAAGAGGGGGGGACCGGGGCCAACGTCCTGACTTTC. Translated, it gives CASSQEGGTGANVLTF.

The chain carries TRBV5-6 and TRBJ1-2; D gene unclear. V was clipped by 1 base and J by 10 bases, with 8 bases between them. This CDR3 spans 11 amino acids. The germline V gene encodes CDR1 SGHDT and CDR2 YYEEEE. CDR3 DNA sequence: TGTGCCAGCAGCTTGAACGGGGACTACACCTTC. Protein sequence: CASSLNGDYTF.

The V call is TRBV10-3, the J call TRBJ1-1, with 8 nucleotides matching TRBD1. Per the germline V gene, CDR1 is ENHRY and CDR2 is SYGVKD. The ends lost 6 bases at V and 1 base at J; junction bases unmatched: 1. The CDR3 runs to 13 residues. CDR3 sequence (DNA): TGTGCCATCAGGGGACAGGAGAACACTGAAGCTTTCTTT. It codes for CAIRGQENTEAFF.

The table lists this clone with a few counts. The J gene is TRBJ2-7, the V gene TRBV4-1, with 10 bases identical to TRBD2. The CDR3 covers 15 residues. From germline, CDR1 is MGHRA and CDR2 YSYEKL. V shed 0 bases and J 5 bases; nucleotides not matched to a gene: 4. CDR3 sequence reads: CASSQDQGLANEQYF. In nucleotides, the CDR3 is TGCGCCAGCAGCCAAGATCAGGGACTAGCGAACGAGCAGTACTTC.

The V and J genes are TRBV9 and TRBJ2-5; possible D gene TRBD2, 6 bases. V lost 4 bases and J 7 bases, leaving 17 bases between the germline ends. The germline gives CDR1 SGDLS, CDR2 YYNGEE. CDR3 length: 14 residues. The CDR3 DNA is TGTGCCAGCAGCTCCTGGACTAACCAGGGGACCCAGTACTTC. As protein: CASSSWTNQGTQYF.

The rearrangement links TRBV19 to TRBJ1-2; a possible D gene is TRBD1 (6 bases). The CDR3 covers 15 residues. Trimming left V 5 bases short and J 4 bases short, with 17 bases between. CDR1 LNHDA and CDR2 SQIVND come from the germline V gene (reference sequence). The CDR3 region is CASSPNMGRGYGYTF. CDR3 DNA: TGTGCCAGTAGTCCCAACATGGGCAGGGGCTATGGCTACACCTTC.

This clone has just a few counts. The rearrangement joins TRBV6-1 to TRBJ2-7; 7 nucleotides match TRBD2. The CDR3 is made up of 14 amino acids. J gave up 3 bases and V 5 bases, and 7 bases lay outside the gene matches. The V gene's germline CDR1 is MNHNS and CDR2 SASEGT. The CDR3 nucleotides read TGTGCCAGCAGTTCCAGGGAGGGTTACTACGAGCAGTACTTC. Translating it yields CASSSREGYYEQYF.

The J gene is TRBJ1-2, the V gene TRBV9; D is uncertain. Per the germline V gene, CDR1 is SGDLS and CDR2 is YYNGEE. The V end was cut by 0 bases, the J end by 0 bases, with 9 bases between. This CDR3 contains 15 residues. Written as DNA, the CDR3 is TGTGCCAGCAGCGTAGGGTTGGCGGCTAACTATGGCTACACCTTC. It codes for CASSVGLAANYGYTF.

This clone turned up a few times. The chain recombines TRBV4-1 with TRBJ2-5; D possibly corresponds to TRBD1 (5 bases). Deletions cut 1 base from V and 4 bases from J, with 7 bases between. The germline CDR1 and CDR2 sequences are MGHRA and YSYEKL. The CDR3 extends over 13 amino acids. The DNA for the CDR3 is TGCGCCAGCAGCCAAGGGGGCCGAGAGACCCAGTACTTC. Protein: CASSQGGRETQYF.

The J gene is TRBJ1-2, the V gene TRBV7-9, with D hard to call. The CDR3 covers 14 residues. Germline V gives CDR1 SEHNR, CDR2 FQNEAQ (reference sequence). Trimming left V 5 bases short and J 3 bases short, with 13 bases between. CDR3 amino acids: CASSRRTEDYGYTF. The CDR3 nucleotides read TGTGCCAGCAGCAGGAGGACGGAGGACTATGGCTACACCTTC.

This clone was recorded a few times. V gene TRBV27 combines with J gene TRBJ1-2; TRBD1 matches at 8 bases. Trimming removed 6 bases from V and 4 bases from J; junction bases left unmatched: 7. The CDR3 spans 14 residues. Per the germline V gene, CDR1 is MNHEY and CDR2 is SMNVEV (reference sequence). CDR3 sequence: CASSRRTGRYGYTF. The CDR3 DNA follows: TGTGCCAGCAGCCGACGGACAGGGCGCTATGGCTACACCTTC.

The V call is TRBV14, the J call TRBJ2-2; D possibly corresponds to TRBD2 (5 bases). Germline V gene data show CDR1 as SGHDN and CDR2 as FVKESK. CDR3 length equals 15 residues. The V end was cut by 0 bases, the J end by 9 bases, with 14 bases between. Written as DNA, the CDR3 is TGTGCCAGCAGCCAAGAATTGGGAGATATCCGGGAGCTGTTTTTT. It is translated as CASSQELGDIRELFF.

The chain uses TRBV18 and TRBJ2-2, with 8 bases matching TRBD1. From germline, CDR1 is KGHSH and CDR2 LQKENI. The CDR3 is 15 amino acids. The V and J ends lost 5 bases and 2 bases, in that order; junction bases with no gene match: 4. The CDR3 protein is CASSGQGANTGELFF. The CDR3 nucleotides read TGTGCCAGCTCAGGACAGGGAGCAAACACCGGGGAGCTGTTTTTT.

This clone was observed a few times. The chain has TRBV7-9 and TRBJ1-2; 7 bases fit TRBD1. Per germline, CDR1 SEHNR and CDR2 FQNEAQ (reference sequence). CDR3 length: 13 residues. Trimming cost V 5 bases and J 6 bases; bases outside gene matches: 6. CDR3 protein: CASSPGQDNGYTF. DNA for the CDR3: TGTGCCAGCAGCCCCGGACAGGACAATGGCTACACCTTC.

In this sample, this clone turned up a few times. The V gene is TRBV7-9, the J gene TRBJ2-7; D remains ambiguous. V lost 5 bases and J 5 bases, leaving 22 bases between the germline ends. The CDR3 has 16 amino acids. The germline CDR1 and CDR2 sequences are SEHNR and FQNEAQ (reference sequence). The CDR3 DNA reads as TGTGCCAGCAGCCCTTCGAAACAGTCAAGAGATCACGAGCAGTACTTC. Its translation: CASSPSKQSRDHEQYF.

This clone was recorded a few times. Here the CDR3 reads CAWSGTGIGQYF. The CDR3 DNA reads as TGTGCCTGGAGTGGCACAGGAATTGGGCAGTATTTT. The chain links TRBV30 to TRBJ2-3; the D gene is possibly TRBD1 (5 bases). This CDR3 is built from 12 residues. Germline CDR1 is GTSNPN and CDR2 is SVGIG (reference sequence). V lost 1 base and J lost 11, with 13 bases in between.

This clone was recorded a few times. Here the CDR3 reads CASSLRLAGDHEQFF. CDR3 sequence (DNA): TGTGCCAGCAGCTTGAGGCTAGCGGGAGACCATGAGCAGTTCTTC. This chain joins TRBV5-4 and TRBJ2-1; 10 bases map to TRBD2. J gave up 8 bases and V 1 base, and 6 bases lay outside the gene matches. The CDR3 contains 15 residues. The germline V gene encodes CDR1 SGHNT and CDR2 YYREEE (reference sequence).

The genes are TRBV6-5 and TRBJ1-5, with D possibly being TRBD1 (6 bases). Trimming took 8 bases from V and 3 from J, leaving 11 bases between them. Germline V gene sequence: CDR1 MNHEY, CDR2 SVGAGI. The CDR3 is 13 residues long. The CDR3 spells CASRNRDNQPQHF. The CDR3 DNA reads TGTGCCAGCCGTAACAGGGACAATCAGCCCCAGCATTTT.

This clone was found a few times. The chain joins TRBV2 to TRBJ2-7; 7 nucleotides agree with TRBD2. Trimming at V came to 5 bases and at J to 6 bases, leaving 10 bases not matched to a gene. Germline CDR1 and CDR2: SNHLY and FYNNEI. The CDR3 loop spans 14 amino acids. CDR3 amino acids: CASSFEAGRSEQYF. In DNA, the CDR3 is TGTGCCAGCAGTTTTGAAGCGGGAAGGTCCGAGCAGTACTTC. The full variable domain, with the rest looked up from reference TRBV2 and TRBJ2-7, is EPEVTQTPSHQVTQMGQEVILRCVPISNHLYFYWYRQILGQKVEFLVSFYNNEISEKSEIFDDQFSVERPDGSNFTLKIRSTKLEDSAMYFCASSFEAGRSEQYFGPGTRLTVT.

This chain joins TRBV2 and TRBJ1-5; possibly TRBD1 for D (5 bases). The germline gives CDR1 SNHLY, CDR2 FYNNEI. The CDR3 consists of 15 residues. The V and J ends lost 5 bases and 2 bases respectively, with 13 bases between them. CDR3 DNA: TGTGCCAGCAGTCCGGGGGTGCCGGGCAATCAGCCCCAGCATTTT. Translated, it gives CASSPGVPGNQPQHF.

This clone showed up just a few times. The rearrangement links TRBV5-1 to TRBJ2-1, with 11 bases fitting TRBD2. The V gene's germline CDR1 is SGHRS and CDR2 YFSETQ. The J segment lost 9 bases and the V segment lost 2 bases, leaving 4 bases of the junction unmatched. CDR3 size: 14 residues. CDR3 sequence: CASSLTGTSGEQFF. In DNA, the CDR3 is TGCGCCAGCAGCTTAACTGGGACTAGCGGTGAGCAGTTCTTC.

The gene calls are TRBV29-1 and TRBJ2-3; TRBD1 matches 7 bases. This CDR3 is 13 amino acids long. From germline, CDR1 is SQVTM and CDR2 ANQGSEA. Trimming removed 5 bases from V and 4 bases from J; junction bases left unmatched: 6. DNA of the CDR3: TGCAGCGTTCGACCTCAGGGGGCAGATACGCAGTATTTT. Translating gives CSVRPQGADTQYF.

This clone was counted a few times. The gene calls are TRBV25-1 and TRBJ2-2; the D gene is possibly TRBD1 (6 bases). V was pared by 6 bases and J by 3 bases, with 8 bases between. This CDR3 has 13 amino acids. Germline V gene data show CDR1 as MGHDK and CDR2 as SYGVNS. CDR3 region: CASRQGYTGELFF. The CDR3 DNA is TGTGCCAGCAGACAGGGTTACACCGGGGAGCTGTTTTTT. Complete variable domain (other parts from reference TRBV25-1 and TRBJ2-2): EADIYQTPRYLVIGTGKKITLECSQTMGHDKMYWYQQDPGMELHLIHYSYGVNSTEKGDLSSESTVSRIRTEHFPLTLESARPSHTSQYLCASRQGYTGELFFGEGSRLTVL.